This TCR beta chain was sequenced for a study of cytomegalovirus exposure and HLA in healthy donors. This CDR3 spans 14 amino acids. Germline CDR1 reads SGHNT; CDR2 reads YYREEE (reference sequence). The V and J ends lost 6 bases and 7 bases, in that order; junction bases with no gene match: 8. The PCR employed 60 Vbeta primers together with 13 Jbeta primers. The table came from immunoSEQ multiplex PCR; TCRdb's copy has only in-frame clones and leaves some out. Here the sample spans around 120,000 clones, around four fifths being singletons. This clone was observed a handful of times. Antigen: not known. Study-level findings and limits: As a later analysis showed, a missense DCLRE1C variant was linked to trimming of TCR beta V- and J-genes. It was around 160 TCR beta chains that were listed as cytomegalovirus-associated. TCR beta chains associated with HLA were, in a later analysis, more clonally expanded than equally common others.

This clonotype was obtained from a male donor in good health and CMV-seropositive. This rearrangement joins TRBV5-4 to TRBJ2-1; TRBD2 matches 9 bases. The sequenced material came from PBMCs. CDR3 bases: TGTGCCAGCAACAAGCGGGAGGAAAGGAATGAGCAGTTCTTC. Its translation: CASNKREERNEQFF. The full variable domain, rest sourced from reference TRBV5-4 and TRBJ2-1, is ETGVTQSPTHLIKTRGQQVTLRCSSQSGHNTVSWYQQALGQGPQFIFQYYREEENGRGNFPPRFSGLQFPNYSSELNVNALELDDSALYLCASNKREERNEQFFGPGTRLTVL.